This T cell receptor (beta chain) was sequenced during a study of vaccination and CD4 T cells after COVID-19. With 3 bases clipped from V and 4 bases from J, the junction kept 6 bases outside the gene matches. CDR1 and CDR2 (germline): DFQATT, SNEGSKA (reference sequence). CDR3 length: 15 residues. Treatment here: approximately nine-day PBMC culture with coronavirus spike peptide pools or control peptides (ViraFEST assay). Before TCRs were sequenced, ViraFEST expanded antigen-specific T cells with peptide pools. This clonotype has more than one count but fewer than ten. Antigen: not known. An Oncomine TCR Beta short-read assay was used to sequence the DNA from cultured CD4+ T cells. It was cultured CD4+ T cells from which genomic DNA was extracted. TCRdb used MiXCR to reprocess the PCR reads, holding one entry per CDR3 protein. This repertoire shows about 15,000 distinct CDR3 sequences, about 53% found once; its top ten account for 10%.

The specimen sequenced was CD4+ T cells from blood, cultured in vitro. This rearrangement joins TRBV20-1 to TRBJ2-2, with 9 positions matching TRBD1. This TCR was sampled from a human donor who had recovered from COVID-19. The CDR3 sequence is CSASRGQGRTGELFF. The CDR3 nucleotides read TGCAGTGCTAGTAGGGGACAGGGCCGCACCGGGGAGCTGTTTTTT.